The clone carrying this TCR beta chain has only one observation. Its matching antigen is unknown. This record comes from a study of blood T cells in healthy people across ages. Study-wide findings and caveats: Correlation between TCR beta diversity and naive T cell percentage was strong. Diversity figures based on one million T cells were deemed too low.

The CDR3 is made up of 16 amino acids. V was cut by 2 bases and J by 0 bases, with 10 bases left in between. The germline V gene encodes CDR1 KGHSH and CDR2 LQKENI. Primed by a sample-barcoded 5' primer and a J-beta primer mix, a second PCR proceeded for roughly 6 to 12 cycles. TCRdb called the 5' RACE reads again in MiXCR, with one record for every CDR3 protein. In the table there are about 1.4 million distinct CDR3 sequences, almost 60% of which are singletons. The receptor was isolated from a man aged 18-30 years in good health. The gene calls are TRBV18 and TRBJ1-4, with a tentative D call TRBD1 (5 bases). Material for sequencing was blood. CDR3 nucleotides: TGTGCCAGCTCACCAACGGGGCCTGCAACTAATGAAAAACTGTTTTTT. This sequence encodes CASSPTGPATNEKLFF.